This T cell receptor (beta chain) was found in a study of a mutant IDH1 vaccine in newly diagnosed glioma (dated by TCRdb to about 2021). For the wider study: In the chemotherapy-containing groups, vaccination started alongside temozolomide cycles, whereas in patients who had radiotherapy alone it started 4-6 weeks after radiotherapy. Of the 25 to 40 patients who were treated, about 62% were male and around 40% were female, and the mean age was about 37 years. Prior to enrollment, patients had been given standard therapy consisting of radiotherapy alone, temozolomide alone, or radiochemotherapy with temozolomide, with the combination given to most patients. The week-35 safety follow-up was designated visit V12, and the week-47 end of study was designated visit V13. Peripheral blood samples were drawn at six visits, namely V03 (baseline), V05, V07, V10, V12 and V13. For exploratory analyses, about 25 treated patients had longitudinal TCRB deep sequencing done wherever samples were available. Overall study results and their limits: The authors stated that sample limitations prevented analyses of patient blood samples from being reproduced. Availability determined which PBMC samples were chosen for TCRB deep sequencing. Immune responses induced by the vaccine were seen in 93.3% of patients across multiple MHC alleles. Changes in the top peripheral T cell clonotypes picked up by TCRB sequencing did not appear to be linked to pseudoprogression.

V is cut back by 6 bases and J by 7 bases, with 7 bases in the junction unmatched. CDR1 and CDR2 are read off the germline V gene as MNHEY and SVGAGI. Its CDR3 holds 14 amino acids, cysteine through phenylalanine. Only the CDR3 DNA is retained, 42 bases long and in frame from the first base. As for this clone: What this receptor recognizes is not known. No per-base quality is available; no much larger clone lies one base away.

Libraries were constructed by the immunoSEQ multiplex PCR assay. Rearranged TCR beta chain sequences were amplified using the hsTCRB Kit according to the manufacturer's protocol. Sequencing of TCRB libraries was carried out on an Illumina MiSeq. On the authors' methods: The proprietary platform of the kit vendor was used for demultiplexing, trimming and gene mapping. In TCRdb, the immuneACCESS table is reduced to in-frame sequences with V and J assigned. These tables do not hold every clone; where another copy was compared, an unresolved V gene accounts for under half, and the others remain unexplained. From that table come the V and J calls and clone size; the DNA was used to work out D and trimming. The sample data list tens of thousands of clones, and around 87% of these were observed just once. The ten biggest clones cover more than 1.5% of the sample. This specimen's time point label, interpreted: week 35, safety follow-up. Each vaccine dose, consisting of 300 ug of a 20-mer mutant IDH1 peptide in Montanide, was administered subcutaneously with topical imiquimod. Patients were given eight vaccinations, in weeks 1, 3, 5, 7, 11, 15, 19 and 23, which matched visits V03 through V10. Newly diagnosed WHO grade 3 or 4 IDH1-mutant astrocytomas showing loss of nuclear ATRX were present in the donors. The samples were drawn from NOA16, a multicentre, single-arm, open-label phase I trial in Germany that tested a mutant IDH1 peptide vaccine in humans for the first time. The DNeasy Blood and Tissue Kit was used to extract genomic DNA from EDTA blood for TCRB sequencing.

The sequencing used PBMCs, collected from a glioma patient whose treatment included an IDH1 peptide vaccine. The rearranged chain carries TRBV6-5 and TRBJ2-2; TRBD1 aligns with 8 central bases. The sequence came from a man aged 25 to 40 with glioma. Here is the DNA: TGTGCCAGCAGCTACGGGACAGGTGTCGGGGAGCTGTTTTTT. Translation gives CASSYGTGVGELFF.